This TCR beta chain was sequenced during a study of response to subunit inactivated influenza vaccine. Study findings and constraints: Authors proposed each seasonal influenza vaccination draws in few new T cells.

Points on this clonotype: Its antigen is undetermined.

TCRdb used MiXCR to reprocess the RT-PCR reads, holding one entry per CDR3 protein. The sample records around 500,000 distinct CDR3 sequences, approximately 10% being singletons. Deletions cut 7 bases from V and 9 bases from J, with 17 bases between. Germline CDR1 reads SGHRS; CDR2 reads YFSETQ. The CDR3 is 13 amino acids. V is TRBV5-1 and J is TRBJ2-1; D possibly corresponds to TRBD2 (5 bases). The clonotype originates from a man aged 50 to 59 who received an inactivated influenza vaccine. Sequences were derived from PBMCs from blood, sampled roughly 45 days after vaccination. The chain's CDR3 is CASRRTEVTEQFF. CDR3 DNA: TGCGCCAGCCGCCGGACGGAGGTTACTGAGCAGTTCTTC.